These T cell receptor beta chains were read from a single sample in a study of T cells after yellow fever vaccination. TCRdb recomputed calls from the 5' RACE reads with MiXCR, one row per CDR3 protein. The sample shows nearly 350,000 distinct CDR3 sequences, roughly 7.5% of them seen only once. The starting material was PBMCs, obtained roughly 47 days after the first yellow fever vaccination. These receptors were taken from a man between 18 and 35 years old who received the YFV17D yellow fever vaccine. The CDR3 runs from the conserved cysteine through the conserved F or W. The order of the fields is J gene, clone size, D gene, V gene, CDR3 DNA, CDR3 protein. The D gene is left open where the match is weak. Size is omitted from some rows. Given values are once, few, many or a class for expanded clones.

j_gene: TRBJ1-2
abundance: .
d_gene: .
v_gene: TRBV5-1
CDR3nt: TGCGCCAGCAGCCTACAGGAGGTCTATGGCTACACCTTC
CDR3aa: CASSLQEVYGYTF

j_gene: TRBJ2-3
abundance: few
d_gene: TRBD2
v_gene: TRBV20-1
CDR3nt: TGCAGTGCCCTTAAAGCGGGGGGCCGCACAGATACGCAGTATTTT
CDR3aa: CSALKAGGRTDTQYF

j_gene: TRBJ1-4
abundance: few
d_gene: .
v_gene: TRBV12-3/TRBV12-4
CDR3nt: TGTGCCAGCAGTTTAGGGCAGGGGTTTCCAACTAATGAAAAACTGTTTTTT
CDR3aa: CASSLGQGFPTNEKLFF

j_gene: TRBJ2-3
abundance: .
d_gene: TRBD2
v_gene: TRBV20-1
CDR3nt: TGCAGTGCTAGAGATCCGGCTAGCGGGGGGCCCCTTAGCACAGATACGCAGTATTTT
CDR3aa: CSARDPASGGPLSTDTQYF

j_gene: TRBJ2-1
abundance: many
d_gene: .
v_gene: TRBV5-1
CDR3nt: TGCGCCAGCAGATTACTTACCTACAATGAGCAGTTCTTC
CDR3aa: CASRLLTYNEQFF

j_gene: TRBJ2-6
abundance: .
d_gene: .
v_gene: TRBV7-8
CDR3nt: TGTGCCAGCAGCTTAGATTCGGCATCTGGGGCCAACGTCCTGACTTTC
CDR3aa: CASSLDSASGANVLTF

j_gene: TRBJ2-3
abundance: .
d_gene: TRBD1
v_gene: TRBV3-1
CDR3nt: TGTGCCAGCAGCCACGTGGGACAGAGCACAGATACGCAGTATTTT
CDR3aa: CASSHVGQSTDTQYF

j_gene: TRBJ2-7
abundance: few
d_gene: TRBD1
v_gene: TRBV7-9
CDR3nt: TGTGCCAGCTTGGACACAGGGGGCTCCTACGAGCAGTACTTC
CDR3aa: CASLDTGGSYEQYF

j_gene: TRBJ2-3
abundance: .
d_gene: TRBD2
v_gene: TRBV11-2
CDR3nt: TGTGCCAGCAGCTCGCGGGGTAGCGGGGGGGGTGGCACAGATACGCAGTATTTT
CDR3aa: CASSSRGSGGGGTDTQYF

j_gene: TRBJ2-3
abundance: few
d_gene: .
v_gene: TRBV6-1
CDR3nt: TGTGCCAGCAGTGAAGCAGGGGCGGATACGCAGTATTTT
CDR3aa: CASSEAGADTQYF

j_gene: TRBJ2-7
abundance: .
d_gene: TRBD1
v_gene: TRBV20-1
CDR3nt: TGCAGTGCTAGTAATACGGGACAGGGGAACGAGCAGTACTTC
CDR3aa: CSASNTGQGNEQYF

j_gene: TRBJ1-3
abundance: .
d_gene: .
v_gene: TRBV4-3
CDR3nt: TGCGCCAGCAGCCAAGATAGAGGGGTTGCCTCTCTTGAAAACACCATATATTTT
CDR3aa: CASSQDRGVASLENTIYF

j_gene: TRBJ2-7
abundance: many
d_gene: .
v_gene: TRBV4-3
CDR3nt: TGCGCCAGCAGCCGGGAGGTCGCCTACGAGCAGTACTTC
CDR3aa: CASSREVAYEQYF

j_gene: TRBJ2-4
abundance: many
d_gene: TRBD1
v_gene: TRBV7-9
CDR3nt: TGTGCCAGCGGCCCGGGACAGGGACATAACATTCAGTACTTC
CDR3aa: CASGPGQGHNIQYF

j_gene: TRBJ2-1
abundance: few
d_gene: TRBD2
v_gene: TRBV20-1
CDR3nt: TGCAGTGCTATAGGGACTAGCGGGGGAGGGTTCTACAATGAGCAGTTCTTC
CDR3aa: CSAIGTSGGGFYNEQFF

j_gene: TRBJ2-5
abundance: many
d_gene: TRBD1
v_gene: TRBV10-2
CDR3nt: TGCGCCAGCAGTGATTTACAGGGGACCCAAGAGACCCAGTACTTC
CDR3aa: CASSDLQGTQETQYF

j_gene: TRBJ2-5
abundance: few
d_gene: .
v_gene: TRBV19
CDR3nt: TGTGCCAGTAGTATCTGGGCAGGGTTGGAAGAGACCCAGTACTTC
CDR3aa: CASSIWAGLEETQYF

j_gene: TRBJ2-1
abundance: few
d_gene: .
v_gene: TRBV7-4
CDR3nt: TGTGCCAGCAGCCAAGGACCAGTGGAGCAGTTCTTC
CDR3aa: CASSQGPVEQFF

j_gene: TRBJ2-2
abundance: many
d_gene: TRBD1
v_gene: TRBV27
CDR3nt: TGTGCCAGCAGCTTCACATCGGGACAGCCAACCGGGGAGCTGTTTTTT
CDR3aa: CASSFTSGQPTGELFF

j_gene: TRBJ2-7
abundance: .
d_gene: .
v_gene: TRBV5-6
CDR3nt: TGTGCCAGCAGCTTAGGCCCTAACGAGCAGTACTTC
CDR3aa: CASSLGPNEQYF

j_gene: TRBJ1-4
abundance: few
d_gene: TRBD1
v_gene: TRBV5-1
CDR3nt: TGCGCCAGCAGCTTGGGTGTCGGGACAGTCCGGGAAAAACTGTTTTTT
CDR3aa: CASSLGVGTVREKLFF

j_gene: TRBJ2-5
abundance: .
d_gene: .
v_gene: TRBV3-1
CDR3nt: TGTGCCAGCAGCCGTTTGGGGGGAGAGGAGACCCAGTACTTC
CDR3aa: CASSRLGGEETQYF

j_gene: TRBJ2-3
abundance: .
d_gene: .
v_gene: TRBV10-3
CDR3nt: TGTGCCATCAACACCGGGACTGACGCAGATACGCAGTATTTT
CDR3aa: CAINTGTDADTQYF

j_gene: TRBJ1-6
abundance: few
d_gene: TRBD1
v_gene: TRBV7-2
CDR3nt: TGTGCCAGCAGCGTCGACAGGGGGGCCCTCCACTTT
CDR3aa: CASSVDRGALHF

j_gene: TRBJ2-5
abundance: .
d_gene: .
v_gene: TRBV5-4
CDR3nt: TGTGCCAGCAGCGACCTGCGGTCAGGGGAAGAGACCCAGTACTTC
CDR3aa: CASSDLRSGEETQYF

j_gene: TRBJ2-5
abundance: many
d_gene: .
v_gene: TRBV6-6
CDR3nt: TGTGCCAGCAGTTACGAGGACCGAGAGACCCAGTACTTC
CDR3aa: CASSYEDRETQYF

j_gene: TRBJ2-5
abundance: few
d_gene: .
v_gene: TRBV4-2
CDR3nt: TGTGCCAGCAGCCATCCGGGACAAGAGACCCAGTACTTC
CDR3aa: CASSHPGQETQYF

j_gene: TRBJ1-2
abundance: few
d_gene: .
v_gene: TRBV5-6
CDR3nt: TGTGCCAGCAGCTTGCTAAACAGAAACTATGGCTACACCTTC
CDR3aa: CASSLLNRNYGYTF

j_gene: TRBJ2-1
abundance: .
d_gene: .
v_gene: TRBV29-1
CDR3nt: TGCAGCGTTGCCCCTGCGCAGGGGGGCAGTGAGCAGTTCTTC
CDR3aa: CSVAPAQGGSEQFF

j_gene: TRBJ2-7
abundance: .
d_gene: TRBD2
v_gene: TRBV3-1
CDR3nt: TGTGCCTGCACCCAAGGGACTAGCGGGGCTTACGAGCAGTACTTC
CDR3aa: CACTQGTSGAYEQYF

j_gene: TRBJ2-3
abundance: few
d_gene: TRBD2
v_gene: TRBV7-2
CDR3nt: TGTGCCAGCAGCTTAATCCCACTAGCGGGGAACACAGATACGCAGTATTTT
CDR3aa: CASSLIPLAGNTDTQYF

j_gene: TRBJ1-1
abundance: few
d_gene: .
v_gene: TRBV20-1
CDR3nt: TGCAGTGCTAGAGTGTACTCACCTCGGGGCCGCATGAACACTGAAGCTTTCTTT
CDR3aa: CSARVYSPRGRMNTEAFF

j_gene: TRBJ2-5
abundance: .
d_gene: .
v_gene: TRBV5-8
CDR3nt: TGTGCCAGCAGCTTGGACGTTCAGGAGACCCAGTACTTC
CDR3aa: CASSLDVQETQYF

j_gene: TRBJ1-3
abundance: few
d_gene: .
v_gene: TRBV6-5
CDR3nt: TGTGCCAGCAGTTACTCGACCGGGCGGGGAAACACCATATATTTT
CDR3aa: CASSYSTGRGNTIYF

j_gene: TRBJ1-1
abundance: .
d_gene: .
v_gene: TRBV27
CDR3nt: TGTGCCAGCCAAAGTGTCACTGAAGCTTTCTTT
CDR3aa: CASQSVTEAFF

j_gene: TRBJ2-3
abundance: many
d_gene: .
v_gene: TRBV6-5
CDR3nt: TGTGCCAGCAGTGCCTCCAGGAGGACGCAGTATTTT
CDR3aa: CASSASRRTQYF

j_gene: TRBJ2-1
abundance: .
d_gene: TRBD2
v_gene: TRBV7-8
CDR3nt: TGTGCCAGCAGCTTAGTCCCCACTAGCGGGGGCGGGTACAATGAGCAGTTCTTC
CDR3aa: CASSLVPTSGGGYNEQFF

j_gene: TRBJ1-2
abundance: .
d_gene: .
v_gene: TRBV9
CDR3nt: TGTGCCAGCAGCGTATCGAGGGGCTCCGCCTATGGCTACACCTTC
CDR3aa: CASSVSRGSAYGYTF

j_gene: TRBJ2-1
abundance: .
d_gene: TRBD2
v_gene: TRBV27
CDR3nt: TGTGCCAGCAGTTCTCGCGGGGGGAACAATGAGCAGTTCTTC
CDR3aa: CASSSRGGNNEQFF

j_gene: TRBJ2-3
abundance: few
d_gene: .
v_gene: TRBV6-1
CDR3nt: TGTGCCAGCAGTCCTAGCCCTGCAGCTAGCACAGATACGCAGTATTTT
CDR3aa: CASSPSPAASTDTQYF

j_gene: TRBJ2-5
abundance: .
d_gene: .
v_gene: TRBV6-2/TRBV6-3
CDR3nt: TGTGCCAGCAGTCGGGACCGACGGGTGGAGACCCAGTACTTC
CDR3aa: CASSRDRRVETQYF

j_gene: TRBJ2-7
abundance: many
d_gene: .
v_gene: TRBV4-2
CDR3nt: TGTGCCAGCAGCCCCAGGGGGGTGGGCGACGAGCAGTACTTC
CDR3aa: CASSPRGVGDEQYF

j_gene: TRBJ2-7
abundance: few
d_gene: TRBD1
v_gene: TRBV4-3
CDR3nt: TGCGCCAGCAGCCAAGAGACAGGGGTGTCCCACGAGCAGTACTTC
CDR3aa: CASSQETGVSHEQYF

j_gene: TRBJ2-1
abundance: many
d_gene: .
v_gene: TRBV12-3/TRBV12-4
CDR3nt: TGTGCCAGCAGTTTAGAAGGGAGCAGCTCCTACAATGAGCAGTTCTTC
CDR3aa: CASSLEGSSSYNEQFF

j_gene: TRBJ1-6
abundance: few
d_gene: .
v_gene: TRBV4-3
CDR3nt: TGCGCCAGCAGCCCTGAGGACTATAATTCACCCCTCCACTTT
CDR3aa: CASSPEDYNSPLHF

j_gene: TRBJ2-5
abundance: .
d_gene: .
v_gene: TRBV20-1
CDR3nt: TGCAGTGCTGGTCGAGAGACCCAGTACTTC
CDR3aa: CSAGRETQYF

j_gene: TRBJ2-5
abundance: few
d_gene: .
v_gene: TRBV18
CDR3nt: TGTGCCAGCTCACCACCGGGGGCGAACAGGGGAGGGACCCAGTACTTC
CDR3aa: CASSPPGANRGGTQYF

j_gene: TRBJ1-1
abundance: .
d_gene: .
v_gene: TRBV6-1
CDR3nt: TGTGCCAGCAGTAAGCAGCCGAACACTGAAGCTTTCTTT
CDR3aa: CASSKQPNTEAFF